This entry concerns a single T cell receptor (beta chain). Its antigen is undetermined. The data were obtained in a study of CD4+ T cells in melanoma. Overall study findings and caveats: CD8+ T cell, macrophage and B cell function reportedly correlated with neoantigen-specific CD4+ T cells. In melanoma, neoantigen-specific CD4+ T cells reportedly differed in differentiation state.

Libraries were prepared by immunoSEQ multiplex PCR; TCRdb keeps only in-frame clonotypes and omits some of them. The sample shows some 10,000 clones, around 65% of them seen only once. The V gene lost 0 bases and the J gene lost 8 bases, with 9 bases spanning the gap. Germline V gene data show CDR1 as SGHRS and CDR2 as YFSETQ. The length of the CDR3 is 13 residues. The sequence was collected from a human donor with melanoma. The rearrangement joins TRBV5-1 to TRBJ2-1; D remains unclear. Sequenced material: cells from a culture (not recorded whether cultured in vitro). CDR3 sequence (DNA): TGCGCCAGCAGCTTGGCCACCCACCATGAGCAGTTCTTC. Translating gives CASSLATHHEQFF. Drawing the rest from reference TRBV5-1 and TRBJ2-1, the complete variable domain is KAGVTQTPRYLIKTRGQQVTLSCSPISGHRSVSWYQQTPGQGLQFLFEYFSETQRNKGNFPGRFSGRQFSNSRSEMNVSTLELGDSALYLCASSLATHHEQFFGPGTRLTVL.